Listed below are T cell receptor beta chains from one sample, sequenced in a study of cytomegalovirus exposure and HLA in healthy donors. Clones were read by immunoSEQ multiplex PCR, and TCRdb kept only the in-frame ones, dropping some. In the table there are over 100,000 clones, less than 85% of which are singletons. Input material: PBMCs. These receptors were obtained from a man between 40 and 49 years old in good health and CMV-seronegative. CDR3s include the opening cysteine and the closing phenylalanine or tryptophan.

v_call	j_call	cdr3_aa
TRBV9	TRBJ2-7	CASSVEPRGSYEQYF
TRBV27	TRBJ2-7	CASSYGPWSSYEQYF
TRBV2	TRBJ1-5	CASSRDSINQPQHF
TRBV11-2	TRBJ1-2	CASSLSPNGYTF
TRBV7-2	TRBJ2-2	CASSFLGTGGTGELFF
TRBV7-3	TRBJ2-5	CASSETGGGKTQYF
TRBV9	TRBJ2-5	CASSVARGQETQYF
TRBV5-1	TRBJ2-7	CASSLEGGGSYEQYF
TRBV30	TRBJ2-7	CAWDKGQGGEQYF
TRBV7-9	TRBJ1-1	CASSLGWSTTMNTEAFF
TRBV6-1	TRBJ1-2	CASRDDRVPYGYTF
TRBV15	TRBJ1-2	CATSRARQNYGYTF
TRBV4-2	TRBJ2-1	CASSQDGFNEQFF
TRBV28	TRBJ1-2	CASSPPGGEGYTF
TRBV28	TRBJ1-1	CASSIRVQNTEAFF
TRBV7-2	TRBJ2-3	CASSPSGSTDTQYF
TRBV19	TRBJ1-2	CASTDGQFVGGYTF
TRBV29-1	TRBJ1-6	CSVQASSGSPLHF
TRBV9	TRBJ1-4	CASSPRGSLDEKLFF
TRBV5-1	TRBJ2-7	CASSLSPPYDEQYF
TRBV6-1	TRBJ2-7	CASSEAPPTSGWKYEQYF
TRBV7-2	TRBJ2-7	CASSTLASYEQYF
TRBV19	TRBJ2-7	CASSILAGEYEQYF
TRBV6-1	TRBJ2-5	CASSEGGTQYF
TRBV7-8	TRBJ2-1	CASRAGGNEQFF
TRBV27	TRBJ1-5	CASSRGAGPQPQHF
TRBV7-2	TRBJ2-1	CASSKEAGNNEQFF
TRBV7-9	TRBJ2-1	CASSRGTSGIFNEQFF
TRBV27	TRBJ1-2	CASSYDRGRGYTF
TRBV2	TRBJ1-5	CASSLDNRSNQPQHF
TRBV5-4	TRBJ2-7	CASSAGAYEQYF
TRBV11-3	TRBJ2-1	CASSIRLANYNEQFF
TRBV7-8	TRBJ1-6	CASSQGGWSNSPLHF
TRBV19	TRBJ1-3	CASSTLQGSVGNTIYF
TRBV5-4	TRBJ2-2	CASSLRGPSGELFF
TRBV27	TRBJ1-1	CASSTRGAEAFF
TRBV12-5	TRBJ2-2	CASGPRDRENFRSTGELFF
TRBV7-9	TRBJ2-6	CASRNAGTGIDSGANVLTF
TRBV7-2	TRBJ1-3	CASSTAGTTSGNTIYF
TRBV6-5	TRBJ2-7	CASRRTGDAYEQYF
TRBV6-6	TRBJ1-4	CASRGQGSNEKLFF
TRBV7-9	TRBJ2-7	CASTDPGTGSSYEQYF
TRBV5-1	TRBJ1-1	CASTTGGAEAFF
TRBV9	TRBJ1-2	CASSPGQGDYGYTF
TRBV6-5	TRBJ2-2	CASSLAEGAGELFF
TRBV4-1	TRBJ1-2	CASSHTRDRGFYGYTF
TRBV19	TRBJ2-5	CASSMDRSQETQYF
TRBV6-1	TRBJ2-1	CASSEGVAGGSEQFF
TRBV30	TRBJ2-7	CAWSDLGTSGPYEQYF
TRBV10-3	TRBJ1-2	CAIHTGADYGYTF
TRBV9	TRBJ2-7	CASSVGGTGVTYEQYF
TRBV27	TRBJ1-1	CASSPIDRARGTEAFF
TRBV27	TRBJ2-7	CASGMRGAVEQYF